This TCR beta chain emerged from a study of human T cells and chemical hapten exposure. Stated time point: patch test 1, 2 weeks after DPC sensitization. This sample's treatment: therapeutic diphenylcyclopropenone sensitization with weekly scalp DPC. It was from unfractionated whole blood that total RNA was extracted. The germline CDR1 and CDR2 sequences are MDHEN and SYDVKM. Trimming took 4 bases from V and 4 from J; bases not matched to a gene: 8. This CDR3 is 16 amino acids long. This clonotype was counted between two and nine times. Original processing methods: TCR counts had a median of about 92,000 per sample and spanned roughly 23,224 to 750,000. TCRdb fed the RACE reads into MiXCR, producing one record per CDR3 protein. The V and J calls here are based on TCRdb, not the publication. The sample records some 380,000 distinct CDR3 sequences, 4.8% being singletons.

The chain couples TRBV28 to TRBJ2-5; 11 bases agree with TRBD1. The specimen was whole blood, collected in connection with sensitization to the hapten diphenylcyclopropenone (DPC). This sequence was found in a woman between 45 and 60 years old with alopecia areata. Some clones in this sample may be carry-over from other donors' samples. The CDR3 reads CASSSPDRGRGETQYF. DNA of the CDR3: TGTGCCAGCAGTTCTCCGGACAGGGGGCGAGGAGAGACCCAGTACTTC.